The rows below give T cell receptor beta chains drawn from one sample of a study of blood T cell repertoires in COVID-19. The assay was immunoSEQ multiplex PCR, and TCRdb's table has in-frame clones only and misses some. Of 150,000 to 180,000 clones in the sample, roughly 84% are singletons; the top ten hold roughly 8.9%. The sequencing sample was made of peripheral blood. The receptors stem from a woman aged 45-65 years with acute or convalescent COVID-19. The CDR3 runs from the conserved cysteine through the conserved F or W. A D gene is named only where the DNA matches it firmly. The listing skips clone size in some rows; elsewhere it reads once, few, many or a size class.

size	length	V	D	J	CDR3	DNA
.	12	TRBV28	.	TRBJ2-7	CASSQSENEQYF	TGTGCCAGCAGCCAAAGCGAGAACGAGCAGTACTTC
.	12	TRBV6-5	.	TRBJ2-7	CASRSYAYEQYF	TGTGCCAGCAGGAGCTACGCCTACGAGCAGTACTTC
.	14	TRBV29-1	.	TRBJ2-3	CSVDSLPSVGTQYF	TGCAGCGTGGACTCGCTCCCATCGGTGGGTACGCAGTATTTT
.	14	TRBV19	.	TRBJ2-5	CASSMGRAQGTQYF	TGTGCCAGTAGTATGGGCAGGGCCCAGGGGACCCAGTACTTC
.	16	TRBV25-1	TRBD1	TRBJ1-1	CASSDPAGGRNTEAFF	TGTGCCAGCAGTGATCCCGCAGGGGGCAGGAACACTGAAGCTTTCTTT
.	15	TRBV4-3	.	TRBJ2-7	CASSQDSQGGYEQYF	TGCGCCAGCAGCCAAGATTCCCAGGGGGGCTACGAGCAGTACTTC
.	16	TRBV5-5	TRBD2	TRBJ2-7	CASRAPSGGPSYEQYF	TGTGCCAGCAGGGCCCCTAGCGGGGGCCCCTCCTACGAGCAGTACTTC
few	12	TRBV12-3/TRBV12-4	.	TRBJ1-1	CASSFIQLKAFF	TGTGCCAGCAGTTTCATCCAGTTAAAAGCTTTCTTT
once	14	TRBV5-1	.	TRBJ2-7	CASSLIQPPYEQYF	TGCGCCAGCAGCTTAATACAGCCTCCTTACGAGCAGTACTTC
.	14	TRBV14	.	TRBJ2-7	CASSQGQGGYEQYF	TGTGCCAGCAGCCAAGGGCAGGGGGGCTACGAGCAGTACTTC
.	13	TRBV19	TRBD1	TRBJ1-6	CASTTGANSPLHF	TGTGCCAGTACCACAGGGGCTAATTCACCCCTCCACTTT
.	17	TRBV27	TRBD1	TRBJ2-7	CASRPGQGMGGYYEQYF	TGTGCCAGCAGGCCAGGACAGGGCATGGGGGGCTACTACGAGCAGTACTTC
.	18	TRBV7-9	TRBD1	TRBJ1-6	CASSSTGGRGTYNSPLHF	TGTGCCAGCAGCTCGACAGGGGGCAGAGGAACCTATAATTCACCCCTCCACTTT
.	15	TRBV7-2	TRBD2	TRBJ2-5	CASSSGGRAPETQYF	TGTGCCAGCAGCTCCGGCGGGAGGGCCCCAGAGACCCAGTACTTC
once	15	TRBV29-1	.	TRBJ1-4	CSVAIGSAVYEKLFF	TGCAGCGTTGCGATTGGGTCTGCGGTGTATGAAAAACTGTTTTTT
.	14	TRBV4-3	.	TRBJ1-2	CASSQGGGQIGYTF	TGCGCCAGCAGCCAAGGGGGAGGCCAGATAGGCTACACCTTC
.	18	TRBV7-9	TRBD2	TRBJ2-5	CASSLGRSSGREKETQYF	TGTGCCAGCAGCTTAGGGCGGTCTAGCGGGAGGGAGAAGGAGACCCAGTACTTC
.	16	TRBV14	TRBD2	TRBJ2-1	CASSQLGTSGNNEQFF	TGTGCCAGCAGCCAGCTCGGGACTAGCGGTAACAATGAGCAGTTCTTC
.	15	TRBV28	TRBD2	TRBJ2-3	CASSPPSGGVNTQYF	TGTGCCAGCAGTCCCCCTAGCGGGGGTGTGAATACGCAGTATTTT
.	14	TRBV7-2	.	TRBJ1-5	CASSQGTLNQPQHF	TGTGCCAGCAGCCAAGGGACACTCAATCAGCCCCAGCATTTT
.	13	TRBV2	.	TRBJ2-2	CASSVSVGGELFF	TGTGCCAGCAGTGTCAGCGTCGGCGGGGAGCTGTTTTTT
.	13	TRBV7-3	TRBD1	TRBJ2-1	CASSPRTGREQFF	TGTGCCAGCAGCCCCCGGACAGGGCGTGAGCAGTTCTTC
.	14	TRBV2	TRBD1	TRBJ1-6	CASSKDRGNSPLHF	TGTGCCAGCAGTAAAGACAGGGGTAATTCACCCCTCCACTTT
.	14	TRBV5-6	.	TRBJ2-5	CATSGYGVIETQYF	TGTGCCACCTCGGGGTATGGAGTAATAGAGACCCAGTACTTC
.	15	TRBV3-1/TRBV3-2	TRBD2	TRBJ2-3	CASSQGGSGADTQYF	TGTGCCAGCAGCCAGGGCGGGAGCGGGGCAGATACGCAGTATTTT
.	18	TRBV4-2	.	TRBJ1-4	CASSQITARGTTNEKLFF	TGTGCCAGCAGCCAAATTACCGCCCGGGGGACAACTAATGAAAAACTGTTTTTT
.	17	TRBV3-1/TRBV3-2	.	TRBJ1-1	CASSPRWTELPNTEAFF	TGTGCCAGCAGCCCTCGATGGACAGAACTCCCGAACACTGAAGCTTTCTTT
.	20	TRBV3-1/TRBV3-2	.	TRBJ1-6	CAGRTLRTPRQEELASPLHF	TGTGCCGGCCGCACACTCCGGACGCCCCGACAGGAAGAACTGGCTTCACCCCTCCACTTT
.	12	TRBV11-2	.	TRBJ2-7	CASSLIGAEQYF	TGTGCCAGCAGCCTTATAGGGGCCGAGCAGTACTTC
.	16	TRBV5-1	TRBD2	TRBJ2-3	CASSLESGVSTDTQYF	TGCGCCAGCAGCTTGGAAAGCGGGGTTAGCACAGATACGCAGTATTTT
.	14	TRBV5-6	.	TRBJ1-5	CASSLGRARQPQHF	TGTGCCAGCAGCTTGGGCAGGGCCAGGCAGCCCCAGCATTTT
.	14	TRBV18	TRBD2	TRBJ2-7	CASSRGTTSYEQYF	TGTGCCAGCTCACGGGGGACTACTTCCTACGAGCAGTACTTC
.	16	TRBV6-2/TRBV6-3	TRBD1	TRBJ1-2	CASSQLETSQGYGYTF	TGTGCCAGCAGCCAGCTAGAAACATCACAGGGGTATGGCTACACCTTC
.	15	TRBV19	TRBD2	TRBJ2-1	CASNPVPSGRHEQFF	TGTGCCAGTAACCCGGTGCCTAGCGGGAGACATGAGCAGTTCTTC
.	13	TRBV10-3	.	TRBJ1-6	CAISNGGNSPLHF	TGTGCCATCAGCAATGGAGGGAATTCACCCCTCCACTTT
.	16	TRBV19	TRBD1	TRBJ1-2	CASSLKLRTGIYGYTF	TGTGCCAGTAGTCTAAAACTTCGGACAGGGATCTATGGCTACACCTTC
.	14	TRBV5-1	.	TRBJ2-7	CASSLFGDSYEQYF	TGCGCCAGCAGCTTGTTCGGGGACTCCTACGAGCAGTACTTC
once	16	TRBV18	TRBD1	TRBJ2-7	CASSPMGTGWIYEQYF	TGTGCCAGCTCACCAATGGGGACAGGGTGGATCTACGAGCAGTACTTC
.	15	TRBV25-1	.	TRBJ1-5	CASSHDRTSNQPQHF	TGTGCCAGCAGCCACGACAGGACTAGCAATCAGCCCCAGCATTTT
.	15	TRBV7-8	.	TRBJ2-2	CASRLGNDYTGELFF	TGTGCCAGCAGGTTAGGAAACGACTACACCGGGGAGCTGTTTTTT
.	13	TRBV5-4	.	TRBJ2-7	CASSLQGGYEQYF	TGTGCCAGCAGCTTGCAGGGTGGCTACGAGCAGTACTTC
.	15	TRBV19	.	TRBJ2-7	CASSITLRSSYEQYF	TGTGCCAGTAGTATAACTCTTAGAAGCTCCTACGAGCAGTACTTC
.	16	TRBV2	TRBD1	TRBJ2-7	CASTLMGTGNTYEQYF	TGTGCCAGCACTTTGATGGGGACAGGGAATACCTACGAGCAGTACTTC
.	16	TRBV5-4	TRBD1	TRBJ2-2	CASSLGQGANTGELFF	TGTGCCAGCAGCTTAGGACAGGGCGCGAACACCGGGGAGCTGTTTTTT
.	16	TRBV11-2	.	TRBJ2-6	CASSLIWSSGANVLTF	TGTGCCAGCAGCTTAATCTGGAGCTCTGGGGCCAACGTCCTGACTTTC